This T cell receptor (beta chain) was observed in a study of blood T cells in healthy people across ages (dated by TCRdb to between 2015 and 2017). Looking at the study overall: In model experiments, roughly one uniquely barcoded TCR beta cDNA molecule per two T cells was captured by template switching. Using deep sequencing normalized with unique cDNA molecular identifiers, the study measured how TCR beta repertoire diversity changes with age. The donors were divided into four age groups: young (average roughly 15 years), middle-aged (almost 40), aged (around 67) and long-lived (more than 75). The study analyzed two additional independent replicas of 1 million unique cDNA reads from the same blood draw for two donors, one aged 18 to 29 and one aged 80 or older. The investigation overall reported the following: Estimates of total diversity from one million sequenced T cells were regarded as lower bounds and underestimates. A strong correlation was found between observed TCR beta diversity and the percentage of naive T cells measured by flow cytometry. Conclusive comparison of naive and antigen-experienced compartments was prevented by the profiling of bulk unsorted PBMCs. Because the CMV infection status of the donors was unknown, age-related changes in expanded clonotypes may potentially have been confounded. Observed TCR beta diversity per million T cells fell roughly linearly with age, and a significant reduction was already apparent by age roughly 40. The long-lived group showed more naive CD4+ T cells, fewer expanded clones and increased TCR diversity than the aged group, suggesting age selection.

The donors were roughly 39 Caucasian individuals from Russia, aged roughly 6 to 90 years, who were systemically healthy. Ten milliliters of peripheral blood were drawn from each donor into EDTA-treated Vacutainer tubes. Ficoll-Paque density-gradient centrifugation was used to isolate PBMCs, with at least 7 million per sample. Trizol reagent was used to extract total RNA from the PBMCs, yielding at least 5 micrograms per sample. For every donor, flow cytometry on a PBMC aliquot measured the percentage of naive CD45RAhigh/CD27high T cells. This clonotype showed up just a few times. Its recognized antigen is unknown. No base quality values were provided; no much bigger clone lies one nucleotide off. The CDR1 and CDR2 encoded by the germline V gene are SQVTM and ANQGSEA. V was cut back by 4 bases and J by 3 bases, leaving a gap of 16 bases between them. From the cysteine through the phenylalanine, the CDR3 covers 15 amino acids. Just the 45-base CDR3 DNA is kept, in frame starting at base 1.

The library was generated by 5' RACE. The data were produced on an Illumina HiSeq 2500. A second PCR of about 7 to 12 cycles was performed with a sample-barcoded 5' primer and a J-beta primer mix. A template-switch 5' adaptor carrying 12 random nucleotides introduced a unique molecular identifier onto each TCR beta cDNA molecule. Each sample yielded at least 2.5 million CDR3-containing paired-end reads. First-strand cDNA synthesis was performed from all RNA using the Mint cDNA synthesis kit, with priming by a TRBC-specific oligonucleotide. All cDNA was treated with uracil-DNA glycosylase and then went through a first 18-cycle PCR with the universal primers M1SS and BC2_uni_R. As for the original processing: Normalization of each sample was performed by random selection of 1 million high-quality reads, each carrying a distinct molecular identifier. Instead of being binned into consensus sequences, reads with shared molecular identifiers were discarded. CDR3 identification, clonotype clustering and error correction used MiTCR with a Q25 quality threshold and the strictest error-elimination algorithm. A nonparametric unseen species model with Euler transformation was used to estimate lower-bound total TCR beta diversity. TCRdb handled the public reads itself, with Q25 trimming in fastp and clone calling in MiXCR, and kept productive beta chains. Each entry is one CDR3 protein sequence, shown with its most common DNA and genes. Here the V and J calls rest on TCRdb's processing, not on the authors' analysis. The sample yields about 760,000 distinct CDR3 sequences; roughly 25% were counted once. The ten largest account for 9.4% of the sample.

The same data also went into a second study, on T cells of mothers and their children. The second source states: Nine systemically healthy Caucasian individuals, comprising three mothers and their six children, were included as donors. cDNA synthesis used all of the extracted RNA, with 1.5 ug of RNA in each 15 ul reaction. Sample barcodes and 2-4 random nucleotides were added via the M1S primer in the second PCR. Each mother yielded over 8.5 million TCR beta CDR3 reads and each child 2.5 million to 3 million reads. Thymic selection similarly shapes TCR recombination output in related and unrelated pairs, with minor effect from inherited differences. Normalized repertoire overlap was always found to be slightly, but never significantly, higher in related mother-child pairs than in unrelated mother-child pairs. Persistent microchimeric T cell clones were not detected, at a sensitivity of approximately 98 clones per million clonotypes. In the study, deep NGS was used to compare the TCR beta repertoires of mothers and children, and features distinguishing related mother-child pairs from unrelated individuals were sought. The mean age was around 40 +/- 4 years for the mothers and around 10 +/- 4 years for the children. Libraries were sequenced on Illumina HiSeq 2000 with 100+100 nt paired-end reads after adapter ligation with NEBNext reagents. Mother and child libraries were prepared a month apart and sequenced in separate runs to prevent cross-contamination. For each donor, somewhere between roughly 450,000 and 2,000,000 distinct TCR beta clonotypes were identified. Naive TCR beta clonotypes were estimated from low-frequency clonotypes matched to each donor's FACS-determined naive share, without sorting.

This receptor was taken from a boy aged 5-17 years in good health. The material sequenced was blood. The rearranged segments are TRBV29-1 and TRBJ1-5, with the D gene uncertain. The bases read TGCAGCGTTGTGTTGTCGGACGGTATCAATCAGCCCCAGCATTTT. The translation is CSVVLSDGINQPQHF.